These 23 T cell receptor beta chains were sequenced from one sample in a study of shared clonotypes between healthy human individuals. Here immunoSEQ multiplex PCR was the method, and the copy in TCRdb shows in-frame clones only, minus some. The profile covers approximately 2.3 million clones, with more than 80% appearing a single time and 0.3% to 0.4% taken by the ten largest. The sequenced sample consisted of naive CD4+ T cells from PBMCs. Subset specified: CD45RA+ positively selected. The receptors shown here come from a man aged 18 to 35 in good health. Some clones in this sample may be carry-over from other donors' samples.

V usage is TRBV9 and J usage is TRBJ1-3, with 7 bases fitting TRBD1. Germline CDR1 reads SGDLS; CDR2 reads YYNGEE. The V and J ends lost 4 bases and 8 bases, in that order; junction bases with no gene match: 15. The CDR3 is 16 residues long. Here the CDR3 DNA reads TGTGCCAGCAGCCCCCGGGACAGCCGGACTGGGGACACCATATATTTT. This sequence encodes CASSPRDSRTGDTIYF.

This chain uses TRBV4-2 with TRBJ1-1, with a weak D call TRBD1 (5 bases). Germline CDR1 and CDR2: LGHNA and YNFKEQ. Between the trimmed V and J ends, which lost 0 bases and 12 bases, there was a span of 17 bases. The CDR3 runs to 14 residues. This chain's CDR3 is CASSQDGGEGLTFF. In DNA, the CDR3 is TGTGCCAGCAGCCAAGATGGGGGGGAGGGTTTGACTTTCTTT.

The rearrangement uses TRBV19 and TRBJ2-7; a weak D match, TRBD1 (6 bases). Germline lookup yields CDR1 LNHDA and CDR2 SQIVND (reference sequence). V was clipped by 1 base and J by 0 bases, with 13 bases between them. The CDR3 totals 16 residues. CDR3 residues: CASSIAGQGSSYEQYF. The CDR3 bases are TGTGCCAGTAGTATAGCCGGGCAGGGGAGCTCCTACGAGCAGTACTTC.

The V call is TRBV5-1, the J call TRBJ2-1; a weak D match, TRBD1 (5 bases). CDR3 length equals 16 residues. Germline V lookup: CDR1 SGHRS, CDR2 YFSETQ. Trimming removed 4 bases at V and 2 bases at J, with 16 bases between. This CDR3 reads CASSPGGQGAYNEQFF. In DNA, the CDR3 is TGCGCCAGCAGCCCGGGTGGGCAGGGCGCCTACAATGAGCAGTTCTTC.

The V gene is TRBV5-1, the J gene TRBJ2-3; perhaps TRBD2 as D (6 bases). From germline, CDR1 is SGHRS and CDR2 YFSETQ. V lost 3 bases and J lost 5, with 16 bases in between. The CDR3 totals 15 residues. CDR3: CASSWGLTREDTQYF. Written as DNA, the CDR3 is TGCGCCAGCAGCTGGGGACTCACGAGGGAAGATACGCAGTATTTT.

This sequence joins TRBV6-1 and TRBJ1-2; no definite D call. The CDR3 has 13 amino acids. V lost 5 bases and J lost 4, with 11 bases in between. Germline V gene sequence: CDR1 MNHNS, CDR2 SASEGT. CDR3 loop: CASSQGSFYGYTF. CDR3 DNA: TGTGCCAGCAGTCAAGGCAGCTTCTATGGCTACACCTTC.

The chain carries TRBV19 and TRBJ1-4; no definite D call. V lost 5 bases and J 3 bases, leaving 22 bases between the germline ends. CDR3 size: 18 residues. Germline V gene sequence: CDR1 LNHDA, CDR2 SQIVND (reference sequence). In DNA form, the CDR3 reads TGTGCCAGTAGTTGGTTCCGGACGAAGGGTGTTTCTAATGAAAAACTGTTTTTT. Translation gives CASSWFRTKGVSNEKLFF.

J is TRBJ1-5 and V is TRBV19; TRBD1 matches 9 bases. Germline loops: CDR1 LNHDA, CDR2 SQIVND (reference sequence). V lost 10 bases to trimming and J lost 6 bases; unmatched junction nucleotides: 7. The CDR3 length is 13 residues. The CDR3 DNA reads as TGTGCCACCAAAGGGACAGGGCCTCAGCCCCAGCATTTT. This translates into CATKGTGPQPQHF.

The gene calls are TRBV28 and TRBJ1-5; no clear D. The germline CDR1 and CDR2 sequences are MDHEN and SYDVKM. Trimming removed 8 bases at V and 6 bases at J, with 14 bases between. This CDR3 region has 13 residues. The CDR3 DNA sequence: TGTGCCAGCCGCTGGGGAGAGGGTCAGCCCCAGCATTTT. This gives the protein CASRWGEGQPQHF.

V and J are TRBV7-9 and TRBJ2-3; TRBD1 agrees at 7 bases. This CDR3 spans 15 amino acids. Trimming took 5 bases from V and 2 from J; bases not matched to a gene: 7. Germline CDR1 reads SEHNR; CDR2 reads FQNEAQ (reference sequence). CDR3 DNA: TGTGCCAGCAGCATAAGACAGGGTCTCACAGATACGCAGTATTTT. It codes for CASSIRQGLTDTQYF.

Only a few counts were recorded for this clone. The rearrangement links TRBV9 to TRBJ1-1; D is ambiguous. The V gene lost 1 base and the J gene lost 1 base, with 8 bases spanning the gap. Germline CDR1 is SGDLS and CDR2 is YYNGEE. The CDR3 is 14 amino acids. CDR3 sequence: CASSVSVTNTEAFF. CDR3 bases: TGTGCCAGCAGCGTAAGCGTCACGAACACTGAAGCTTTCTTT. The whole variable domain, remainder taken from reference TRBV9 and TRBJ1-1, is DSGVTQTPKHLITATGQRVTLRCSPRSGDLSVYWYQQSLDQGLQFLIQYYNGEERAKGNILERFSAQQFPDLHSELNLSSLELGDSALYFCASSVSVTNTEAFFGQGTRLTVV.

The J gene is TRBJ1-1, the V gene TRBV25-1, with a possible D match to TRBD1 (6 bases). CDR1 and CDR2 from the germline V gene are MGHDK and SYGVNS. Trimming took off 2 bases at V and 3 bases at J, with 13 bases between the two ends. The CDR3 covers 15 residues. The DNA for the CDR3 is TGTGCCAGCAGTGAAGGGGGGCGCGGGTACACTGAAGCTTTCTTT. Its translation: CASSEGGRGYTEAFF.

The gene calls are TRBV7-2 and TRBJ2-1; D may be TRBD2 (6 bases). V gave up 1 base and J gave up 6 bases, with 13 bases separating them. The CDR3 covers 15 residues. From germline, CDR1 is SGHTA and CDR2 FQGNSA. The CDR3: CASSLEGPAGNEQFF. The CDR3 DNA reads TGTGCCAGCAGCTTAGAGGGACCAGCGGGCAATGAGCAGTTCTTC.

V and J are TRBV28 and TRBJ1-5; possibly TRBD1 for D (5 bases). V gave up 6 bases and J gave up 5 bases, with 17 bases separating them. Germline CDR1 is MDHEN and CDR2 is SYDVKM. The CDR3 loop spans 15 amino acids. Written as DNA, the CDR3 is TGTGCCAGCAGGCTAGGTGGGAGGGGCGATCAGCCCCAGCATTTT. It specifies CASRLGGRGDQPQHF.

This clone has just one count. Here the CDR3 reads CASSPRERRDEQFF. CDR3 bases: TGTGCCAGCAGCCCCCGGGAACGTCGAGATGAGCAGTTCTTC. The chain is built from TRBV7-3 and TRBJ2-1, with D possibly matching TRBD2 (5 bases). Germline lookup yields CDR1 SGHTA and CDR2 FQGTGA. This CDR3 is 14 amino acids long. The ends were cut back, 5 bases at V and 8 bases at J, with 16 bases in the middle.

The chain has TRBV6-6 and TRBJ2-1; 8 positions match TRBD2. This CDR3 region has 14 residues. After removal of 4 bases from V and 3 bases from J, the junction contained 2 bases not matched to a gene. Germline assignment: CDR1 MNHNY and CDR2 SVGAGI (reference sequence). This CDR3 reads CASSWAGGYNEQFF. The CDR3, as DNA: TGTGCCAGCAGTTGGGCGGGAGGCTACAATGAGCAGTTCTTC.

The V gene is TRBV6-6, the J gene TRBJ2-2; 9 bases are a match to TRBD2. CDR1 and CDR2 (germline): MNHNY, SVGAGI (reference sequence). V was pared by 2 bases and J by 4 bases, with 2 bases of the junction left unmatched. This CDR3 is 15 amino acids long. CDR3 region: CASSYSGRRTGELFF. The CDR3 DNA is TGTGCCAGCAGTTACAGCGGGAGGCGCACCGGGGAGCTGTTTTTT.

The rearrangement links TRBV28 to TRBJ2-2; D possibly corresponds to TRBD2 (7 bases). With 4 bases removed from V and 5 bases from J, the gap between germline ends came to 20 bases. Germline V CDR1 and CDR2: MDHEN, SYDVKM. This CDR3 is 17 amino acids long. The CDR3 DNA reads as TGTGCCAGCAGTTCCGCGGGGGCCCGTTTCGGAACCGGGGAGCTGTTTTTT. Residues: CASSSAGARFGTGELFF.

V usage is TRBV28 and J usage is TRBJ2-1, with 9 bases identical to TRBD2. The CDR3 consists of 16 residues. CDR1 is MDHEN, CDR2 SYDVKM, per germline. V trimming: 5 bases; J trimming: 3 bases; junction bases outside the gene matches: 8. CDR3 sequence: CASSPLLAGNYNEQFF. The DNA for the CDR3 is TGTGCCAGCAGTCCTCTACTAGCGGGTAACTACAATGAGCAGTTCTTC.

The chain joins TRBV6-4 to TRBJ1-2; D unresolved. The CDR3 covers 13 residues. V was trimmed by 0 bases and J by 4 bases, leaving 6 bases between them. Germline V gives CDR1 MRHNA, CDR2 SNTAGT. CDR3 nucleotide sequence: TGTGCCAGCAGTGACTCAACCGCCTATGGCTACACCTTC. Its protein product is CASSDSTAYGYTF.

The chain is built from TRBV5-1 and TRBJ1-4, with TRBD1 as a possible D gene (5 bases). Germline CDR1 and CDR2: SGHRS and YFSETQ. The ends were cut back, 7 bases at V and 12 bases at J, with 13 bases in the middle. There are 11 residues in the CDR3. Here the CDR3 reads CASRDFGELFF. The CDR3 bases are TGCGCCAGCCGGGACTTCGGGGAACTGTTTTTT.

This clone was found once. This sequence joins TRBV9 and TRBJ2-1; no firm D call. Germline lookup yields CDR1 SGDLS and CDR2 YYNGEE. V lost 5 bases, J lost 10 bases, and 10 bases lay in between. This CDR3 is built from 11 residues. The CDR3 nucleotides are TGTGCCAGCAGTCGGACGCAAGAGCAGTTCTTC. Translating it yields CASSRTQEQFF.

The chain uses TRBV5-1 and TRBJ2-2; D uncertain. Trimming cost V 0 bases and J 5 bases, with 8 bases left between them. Germline values: CDR1 SGHRS, CDR2 YFSETQ. The CDR3 spans 14 residues. The CDR3 DNA follows: TGCGCCAGCAGCTTGGCCGGCATGACCGGGGAGCTGTTTTTT. This codes for CASSLAGMTGELFF.